A single sample gave rise to the 13 T cell receptor beta chains below, sequenced in a study of blood T cell repertoires in COVID-19. TCRdb keeps only in-frame clones here, not all; method: immunoSEQ multiplex PCR. The sample shows about 280,000 clones, more than 75% of them seen only once. Sequenced sample: peripheral blood. These receptors were collected from a woman in her thirties who had recovered from COVID-19.

V usage is TRBV7-2 and J usage is TRBJ2-2, with D unclear. V lost 2 bases to trimming and J lost 6 bases, with 7 bases between them. Germline V gives CDR1 SGHTA, CDR2 FQGNSA. The CDR3 length is 13 residues. This CDR3 is CASSLNGAGELFF. In DNA, the CDR3 is TGTGCCAGCAGCTTAAATGGAGCCGGGGAGCTGTTTTTT.

CDR3 DNA: TGTGCCAGCAGTGGGAACGGGGGTAACACAGATACGCAGTATTTT. Translating gives CASSGNGGNTDTQYF. J is TRBJ2-3 and V is TRBV2; weak D call: TRBD2 (6 bases). The CDR3 is 15 amino acids. The germline V gene has CDR1 SNHLY and CDR2 FYNNEI. V gave up 4 bases and J gave up 2 bases, with 13 bases separating them.

The rearrangement links TRBV19 to TRBJ1-4, with D possibly being TRBD1 (6 bases). Looked up from germline, CDR1 is LNHDA and CDR2 is SQIVND (reference sequence). The germline V and J ends were trimmed by 6 bases and 8 bases, with 22 bases remaining between them. There are 16 residues in the CDR3. CDR3 nucleotide sequence: TGTGCCAGTAGCCTCCGGACCGGGGGGGCCAGCGAAAAACTGTTTTTT. It yields the protein CASSLRTGGASEKLFF.

This chain uses TRBV27 with TRBJ1-6; 7 bases map to TRBD1. With V trimmed by 5 bases and J by 8 bases, 6 bases remained unmatched. This CDR3 comprises 14 residues. The germline V gene has CDR1 MNHEY and CDR2 SMNVEV (reference sequence). CDR3: CASSHRDRYSPLHF. The CDR3 DNA reads as TGTGCCAGCAGTCATAGGGACAGATATTCACCCCTCCACTTT.

The V gene is TRBV12-3 or TRBV12-4, the J gene TRBJ1-2; tentatively, D is TRBD1 (5 bases). Trimming removed 9 bases at V and 2 bases at J, with 7 bases between. The CDR3 has 11 amino acids. The CDR3 reads CASTGNYGYTF. DNA of the CDR3: TGTGCCAGTACAGGAAACTATGGCTACACCTTC.

V and J are TRBV11-2 and TRBJ1-1; unclear D gene. Germline V CDR1 and CDR2: SGHAT, FQNNGV. The ends were cut back, 5 bases at V and 1 base at J, with 5 bases in the middle. This CDR3 spans 12 amino acids. CDR3 loop: CASSPSNTEAFF. The CDR3 DNA sequence: TGTGCCAGCAGCCCCTCGAACACTGAAGCTTTCTTT. The full variable domain, completed using reference TRBV11-2 and TRBJ1-1, is EAGVAQSPRYKIIEKRQSVAFWCNPISGHATLYWYQQILGQGPKLLIQFQNNGVVDDSQLPKDRFSAERLKGVDSTLKIQPAKLEDSAVYLCASSPSNTEAFFGQGTRLTVV.

The chain combines TRBV3-1 (or the pseudogene TRBV3-2) with TRBJ2-7; maybe TRBD2 (5 bases). CDR1 and CDR2 from the germline V gene are LGHDT and YNNKEL (reference sequence). V was trimmed by 6 bases and J by 0 bases, leaving 9 bases between them. This CDR3 is built from 13 residues. Written as DNA, the CDR3 is TGTGCCAGCAGACTTACTAGCTCCTACGAGCAGTACTTC. Amino acids: CASRLTSSYEQYF.

The chain uses TRBV5-4 and TRBJ2-1, with 8 bases matching TRBD2. This CDR3 contains 15 residues. Germline lookup yields CDR1 SGHNT and CDR2 YYREEE (reference sequence). V lost 4 bases, J lost 5 bases, and 8 bases stayed unmatched. CDR3 DNA sequence: TGTGCCAGCAGCGGCCGGGAGCGGGAGCACAATGAGCAGTTCTTC. Translated: CASSGREREHNEQFF.

Notes on this clone: Different DNA sequences within this sample yield the same CDR3. This chain links TRBV19 with TRBJ2-1; no clear D gene. Germline values: CDR1 LNHDA, CDR2 SQIVND (reference sequence). This CDR3 comprises 13 residues. V lost 0 bases, J lost 4 bases, and 4 bases lay in between. The CDR3 spells CASSIDGYNEQFF. CDR3 nucleotides: TGTGCCAGTAGTATAGACGGTTACAATGAGCAGTTCTTC.

This clone has more than one count but fewer than ten. The rearrangement joins TRBV6-1 to TRBJ2-5; 7 nucleotides agree with TRBD2. V lost 0 bases, J lost 2 bases, and 0 bases stayed unmatched. CDR1 and CDR2 from the germline V gene are MNHNS and SASEGT. The CDR3 length is 14 residues. The CDR3 sequence: CASSEAGGQETQYF. The DNA for the CDR3 is TGTGCCAGCAGTGAAGCGGGGGGGCAAGAGACCCAGTACTTC.

The V and J genes are TRBV6-5 and TRBJ1-4; 9 bases align to TRBD1. Looked up from germline, CDR1 is MNHEY and CDR2 is SVGAGI. The CDR3 has 13 residues. Losses at the gene ends were 6 bases for V and 8 bases for J; bases not matched to a gene: 4. The DNA for the CDR3 is TGTGCCAGCAGCGGGACAGGGCCCGAAAAACTGTTTTTT. Translation gives CASSGTGPEKLFF.

This clone showed up just once. Written as DNA, the CDR3 is TGTGCCAGCAGTTACTTTGGGACAGGGGAGGACGAGCAGTACTTC. Amino acids: CASSYFGTGEDEQYF. The genes are TRBV6-2 or TRBV6-3 and TRBJ2-7; 10 bases agree with TRBD1. CDR1 and CDR2 (germline): MNHEY, SVGEGT. The CDR3 has 15 amino acids. The J segment lost 5 bases and the V segment lost 1 base, leaving 5 bases of the junction unmatched.

In this sample, this clone turned up a few times. The chain recombines TRBV5-1 with TRBJ1-2; 8 bases are a match to TRBD1. The junction had 11 bases not matched to a gene; V was cut back by 2 bases and J by 5 bases. Per the germline V gene, CDR1 is SGHRS and CDR2 is YFSETQ. This CDR3 is built from 16 residues. This chain's CDR3 is CASSFGQGQSGYGYTF. The DNA of the CDR3 is TGCGCCAGCAGCTTCGGACAGGGACAGAGCGGATATGGCTACACCTTC.